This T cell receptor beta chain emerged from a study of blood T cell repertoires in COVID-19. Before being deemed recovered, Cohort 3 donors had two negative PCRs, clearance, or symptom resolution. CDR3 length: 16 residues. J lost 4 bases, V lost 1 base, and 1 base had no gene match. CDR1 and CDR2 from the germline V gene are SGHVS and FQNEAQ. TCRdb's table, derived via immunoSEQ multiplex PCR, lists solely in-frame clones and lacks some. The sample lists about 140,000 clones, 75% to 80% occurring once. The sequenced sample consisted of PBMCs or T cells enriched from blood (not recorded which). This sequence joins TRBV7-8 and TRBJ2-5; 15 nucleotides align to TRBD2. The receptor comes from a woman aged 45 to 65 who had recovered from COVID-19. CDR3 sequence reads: CASSLGTSGGVETQYF. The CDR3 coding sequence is TGTGCCAGCAGCTTAGGGACTAGCGGGGGGGTAGAGACCCAGTACTTC.